Presented here are 21 T cell receptor beta chains from one specimen sequenced in a study of CD8+ T cells in alopecia areata. Reverse transcription of extracted RNA yielded cDNA, which provided the sequencing template. The protocol was immunoSEQ multiplex PCR, while the TCRdb copy is restricted to in-frame clones and leaves out a portion. Found here are a few hundred thousand clones, roughly 50% of them singletons; the top ten hold roughly 5.3%. Input material: CD8+ T cells sorted from blood. The receptors shown here come from a human donor in good health.

V usage is TRBV30 and J usage is TRBJ1-1, with TRBD1 identical over 7 bases. CDR3 length: 15 amino acids. J lost 0 bases, V lost 8 bases, and 12 bases had no gene match. Germline loops: CDR1 GTSNPN, CDR2 SVGIG (reference sequence). CDR3: CATYWRGLLNTEAFF. The CDR3 nucleotides read TGTGCCACGTATTGGAGGGGGCTGTTGAACACTGAAGCTTTCTTT. The whole variable domain, remainder taken from reference TRBV30 and TRBJ1-1, is SQTIHQWPATLVQPVGSPLSLECTVEGTSNPNLYWYRQAAGRGLQLLFYSVGIGQISSEVPQNLSASRPQDRQFILSSKKLLLSDSGFYLCATYWRGLLNTEAFFGQGTRLTVV.

On this clone itself: Other DNA sequences from this sample encode an identical CDR3 as well. CDR3 nucleotide sequence: TGTGCCAGCTCACCAGTTGGGAACACTGAAGCTTTCTTT. As protein: CASSPVGNTEAFF. The chain has TRBV18 and TRBJ1-1; D is ambiguous. The V gene's germline CDR1 is KGHSH and CDR2 LQKENI. This CDR3 contains 13 residues. V was clipped by 2 bases and J by 1 base, with 5 bases between them. The whole variable domain, remainder taken from reference TRBV18 and TRBJ1-1, is NAGVMQNPRHLVRRRGQEARLRCSPMKGHSHVYWYRQLPEEGLKFMVYLQKENIIDESGMPKERFSAEFPKEGPSILRIQQVVRGDSAAYFCASSPVGNTEAFFGQGTRLTVV.

The CDR3 region is CATSSRTGRETQYF. The CDR3 DNA reads TGTGCCACCAGCAGCAGGACAGGGCGGGAGACCCAGTACTTC. The V and J genes are TRBV15 and TRBJ2-5; TRBD1 aligns across 8 bases. From germline, CDR1 is LNHNV and CDR2 YYDKDF (reference sequence). This CDR3 is 14 amino acids long. Germline trimming cut 3 bases from V and 5 bases from J; bases unmatched to any gene: 5.

J is TRBJ1-1 and V is TRBV30; possibly TRBD1 for D (5 bases). CDR1 GTSNPN and CDR2 SVGIG come from the germline V gene (reference sequence). The V gene lost 3 bases and the J gene lost 4 bases, with 12 bases spanning the gap. This CDR3 spans 13 amino acids. CDR3 residues: CAWSRGGSTEAFF. The DNA for the CDR3 is TGTGCCTGGAGCCGGGGGGGGAGCACTGAAGCTTTCTTT.

This clone was observed a handful of times. The chain uses TRBV5-1 and TRBJ1-5; no clear D gene. Trimming took off 0 bases at V and 6 bases at J, with 10 bases between the two ends. Germline V gives CDR1 SGHRS, CDR2 YFSETQ. The CDR3 spans 14 residues. In nucleotides, the CDR3 is TGCGCCAGCAGCTTGGGGACTGAGGCTCAGCCCCAGCATTTT. Protein: CASSLGTEAQPQHF.

The rearrangement links TRBV11-2 to TRBJ1-2; the D gene is possibly TRBD1 (5 bases). The CDR3 extends over 15 amino acids. Germline V gives CDR1 SGHAT, CDR2 FQNNGV. V was cut by 4 bases and J by 3 bases, with 15 bases left in between. The DNA of the CDR3 is TGTGCCAGCAGCTCCATTAGGGGCGGACACTATGGCTACACCTTC. Its protein product is CASSSIRGGHYGYTF.

The chain combines TRBV29-1 with TRBJ2-7, with D maybe TRBD2 (7 bases). CDR3 length: 15 residues. Germline loops: CDR1 SQVTM, CDR2 ANQGSEA. Trimming stripped 1 base from V and 3 bases from J, with 16 bases between. The CDR3 here is CSVEGAGLGGYEQYF. The CDR3 DNA sequence: TGCAGCGTTGAAGGAGCGGGGTTAGGGGGCTACGAGCAGTACTTC.

This clone was counted a single time. This sequence joins TRBV14 and TRBJ1-1; D is unclear. The V gene's germline CDR1 is SGHDN and CDR2 FVKESK. Between the trimmed V and J ends, which lost 0 bases and 1 base, there was a span of 9 bases. The CDR3 has 15 amino acids. The CDR3 DNA is TGTGCCAGCAGCCAAGATGCGGGCGCGAACACTGAAGCTTTCTTT. Translation gives CASSQDAGANTEAFF. The variable domain in full, completed from reference TRBV14 and TRBJ1-1, reads EAGVTQFPSHSVIEKGQTVTLRCDPISGHDNLYWYRRVMGKEIKFLLHFVKESKQDESGMPNNRFLAERTGGTYSTLKVQPAELEDSGVYFCASSQDAGANTEAFFGQGTRLTVV.

The V gene is TRBV9, the J gene TRBJ1-1; 7 positions agree with TRBD1. The CDR3 sequence is 15 residues long. The germline V gene encodes CDR1 SGDLS and CDR2 YYNGEE. After removal of 3 bases from V and 7 bases from J, the junction contained 12 bases not matched to a gene. CDR3 sequence reads: CASSAEGASRLEAFF. DNA for the CDR3: TGTGCCAGCAGCGCCGAGGGGGCCTCCCGACTTGAAGCTTTCTTT.

The chain employs TRBV5-6 and TRBJ1-2, with D tentatively TRBD1 (5 bases). Germline values: CDR1 SGHDT, CDR2 YYEEEE. This CDR3 is built from 15 residues. The V end lost 6 bases, the J end lost 0 bases, and 15 bases lay between the germline ends. CDR3 sequence: CASTLMGDSNYGYTF. In DNA form, the CDR3 reads TGTGCCAGCACCCTGATGGGGGATTCTAACTATGGCTACACCTTC.

The V call is TRBV29-1, the J call TRBJ1-2; D remains ambiguous. The CDR3 loop spans 11 amino acids. Deletions cut 6 bases from V and 3 bases from J, with 8 bases between. Germline-derived CDR1 and CDR2 are SQVTM and ANQGSEA. CDR3 sequence (DNA): TGCAGCGTGGTGCAGGACTATGGCTACACCTTC. Its translation: CSVVQDYGYTF.

This clone has a handful of counts. This chain links TRBV28 with TRBJ2-7; D may be TRBD2 (5 bases). Germline V gives CDR1 MDHEN, CDR2 SYDVKM. The CDR3 totals 16 residues. Trimming removed 4 bases at V and 0 bases at J, with 16 bases between. CDR3 nucleotide sequence: TGTGCCAGCAGTTCCGTTATGGACTCGAGCTCCTACGAGCAGTACTTC. Translated, it gives CASSSVMDSSSYEQYF.

The J gene is TRBJ1-6, the V gene TRBV23-1; D remains unclear. TRBV23-1 is placed among ORFs of uncertain function. CDR3 length: 10 residues. V lost 3 bases, J lost 10 bases, and 1 base lay in between. CDR3 protein: CASSHSPLHF. In DNA form, the CDR3 reads TGCGCCAGCAGTCACTCACCCCTCCACTTT.

V and J are TRBV7-8 and TRBJ2-3, with 9 nucleotides matching TRBD1. V gave up 5 bases and J gave up 4 bases; unmatched junction bases: 10. The length of the CDR3 is 16 residues. Germline CDR1 SGHVS, CDR2 FQNEAQ. In nucleotides, the CDR3 is TGTGCCAGCAGCCTAGGGGGACAGGGTAATTCAGATACGCAGTATTTT. The encoded protein is CASSLGGQGNSDTQYF.

The chain joins TRBV27 to TRBJ2-7; D is uncertain. CDR3 size: 13 residues. Trimming removed 4 bases from V and 0 bases from J, with 7 bases in between. The germline V gene encodes CDR1 MNHEY and CDR2 SMNVEV (reference sequence). In DNA form, the CDR3 reads TGTGCCAGCAGTTCGGGTTTCTCCTACGAGCAGTACTTC. This sequence encodes CASSSGFSYEQYF.

Remarks on this clone: Other DNA variants within this sample encode the same CDR3. This chain uses TRBV6-5 with TRBJ1-1; weak D call: TRBD1 (6 bases). Germline V lookup: CDR1 MNHEY, CDR2 SVGAGI. V was pared by 2 bases and J by 1 base, with 8 bases between. The CDR3 runs to 14 residues. The chain's CDR3 is CASSYGGWNTEAFF. The CDR3 DNA sequence: TGTGCCAGCAGTTACGGGGGCTGGAACACTGAAGCTTTCTTT.

The chain employs TRBV30 and TRBJ1-1; D is ambiguous. Germline V gene data show CDR1 as GTSNPN and CDR2 as SVGIG (reference sequence). Trimming left V 3 bases short and J 2 bases short, with 4 bases between. The CDR3 is 11 residues long. CDR3 in amino acids: CAWRQNTEAFF. In nucleotides, the CDR3 is TGTGCCTGGAGACAAAACACTGAAGCTTTCTTT.

The J gene is TRBJ1-2, the V gene TRBV7-6; the D gene is possibly TRBD1 (5 bases). The CDR3 spans 14 residues. The V end was cut by 1 base, the J end by 8 bases, with 14 bases between. Germline V gives CDR1 SGHVS, CDR2 FNYEAQ. CDR3 loop: CASSLGEGRQGYTF. As DNA, the CDR3 is TGTGCCAGCAGCTTAGGGGAGGGGCGGCAAGGCTACACCTTC.

This chain joins TRBV29-1 and TRBJ1-2, with TRBD1 as a possible D gene (5 bases). This CDR3 is 13 amino acids long. Trimming left V 4 bases short and J 4 bases short, with 13 bases between. Germline CDR1 is SQVTM and CDR2 is ANQGSEA. CDR3 residues: CSVVGGIIYGYTF. Here the CDR3 DNA reads TGCAGCGTTGTTGGGGGGATAATCTATGGCTACACCTTC.

This clone came up many times. The chain links TRBV5-1 to TRBJ2-1; D possibly corresponds to TRBD1 (6 bases). V shed 0 bases and J shed 1 base, with 11 bases lying between them. Germline CDR1 reads SGHRS; CDR2 reads YFSETQ. This CDR3 contains 16 residues. DNA of the CDR3: TGCGCCAGCAGCTTGGACAGGGTGGGATCCTACAATGAGCAGTTCTTC. This translates into CASSLDRVGSYNEQFF.

V gene TRBV9 combines with J gene TRBJ1-6; no clear D gene. The CDR3 has 16 amino acids. Trimming stripped 4 bases from V and 7 bases from J, with 18 bases between. Germline V gives CDR1 SGDLS, CDR2 YYNGEE. The CDR3 spells CASSTFDGAGNSPLHF. In nucleotides, the CDR3 is TGTGCCAGCAGCACTTTCGACGGAGCGGGGAATTCACCCCTCCACTTT.